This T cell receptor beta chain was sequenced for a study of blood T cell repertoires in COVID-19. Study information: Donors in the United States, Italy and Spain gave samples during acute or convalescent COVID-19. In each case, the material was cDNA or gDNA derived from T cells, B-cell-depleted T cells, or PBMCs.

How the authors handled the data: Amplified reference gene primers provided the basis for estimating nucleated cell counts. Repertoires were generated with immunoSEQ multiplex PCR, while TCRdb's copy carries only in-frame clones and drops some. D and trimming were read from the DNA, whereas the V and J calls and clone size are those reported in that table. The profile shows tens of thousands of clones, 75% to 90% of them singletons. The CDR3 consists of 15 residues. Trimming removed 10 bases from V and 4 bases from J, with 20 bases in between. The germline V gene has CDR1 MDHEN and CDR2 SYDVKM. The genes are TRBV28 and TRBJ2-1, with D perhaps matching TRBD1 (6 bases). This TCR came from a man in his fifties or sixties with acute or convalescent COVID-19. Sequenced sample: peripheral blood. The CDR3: CAINLGGRRYNEQFF. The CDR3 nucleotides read TGTGCCATTAACCTTGGGGGCAGGAGATACAATGAGCAGTTCTTC. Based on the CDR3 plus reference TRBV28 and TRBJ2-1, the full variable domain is DVKVTQSSRYLVKRTGEKVFLECVQDMDHENMFWYRQDPGLGLRLIYFSYDVKMKEKGDIPEGYSVSREKKERFSLILESASTNQTSMYLCAINLGGRRYNEQFFGPGTRLTVL.